This TCR beta chain came from a study of T cell repertoires in cytomegalovirus infection. For the study at large: Well-studied HLA-B-restricted epitopes and recently identified HLA-C-restricted epitopes of CMV were both used in the study. TCR beta signatures that were public indicated CMV infection and matching HLA type. Study observations and caveats: There were HLA-C-restricted CMV-specific TCR beta clonotypes dominating the ex vivo response. Summed frequency of public TCR beta families distinguished CMV carriers with the relevant HLA.

CDR3 size: 15 residues. V was cut by 10 bases and J by 1 base, with 19 bases left in between. From germline, CDR1 is MRHNA and CDR2 SNTAGT. This clonotype was seen a handful of times. Its antigen is undetermined. TCRdb recomputed calls from the reads with MiXCR, one row per CDR3 protein. The sample holds about 920,000 distinct CDR3 sequences; approximately 33% are singletons and the top ten take roughly 13%. The sequence was obtained from a human donor in good health (CMV status not recorded). Some clones in this sample may be carry-over from other donors' samples. The chain recombines TRBV6-4 with TRBJ2-5; the D is unclear. The input for sequencing was cultured CD8+ T cells from PBMCs, taken from culture after CMV antigen stimulation. CDR3 sequence (DNA): TGTGCCAAAGGCCCCCGGATTTGGGCCCAAGAGACCCAGTACTTC. This sequence encodes CAKGPRIWAQETQYF.